Sequencing of this TCR beta chain was carried out in a study of blood T cell repertoires in COVID-19. Study-wide background: The analysed material was cDNA or gDNA that came from T cells, B-cell-depleted T cells, or PBMCs.

CDR3 length: 18 amino acids. Germline V gene lookup returns CDR1 SEHNR and CDR2 FQNEAQ (reference sequence). V dropped 0 bases and J dropped 6; count of bases not matched to a gene: 9. In the original analysis: By means of reference gene primer amplification, nucleated cell counts were estimated. Only in-frame clones appear in the TCRdb table, and some are missing; sequencing was by immunoSEQ multiplex PCR. V and J calls plus clone size are reproduced from that table; the DNA served to infer D and trimming. Of about 360,000 clones listed, about 88% were seen once; the top ten hold 3%. Sample: peripheral blood. This clonotype was sampled from a human donor in a cohort sampled during active COVID-19. The chain uses TRBV7-9 and TRBJ2-1, with 12 bases lining up with TRBD1. CDR3 coding DNA: TGTGCCAGCAGCTTAGCGCTCGGGACAGGGGGCCAGGGCAATGAGCAGTTCTTC. Its translation is CASSLALGTGGQGNEQFF.